This T cell receptor beta chain came from a study of blood T cell repertoires in COVID-19. Looking at the study overall: T cells, B-cell-depleted T cells, or PBMCs supplied cDNA or gDNA.

Sequencing was performed with immunoSEQ multiplex PCR; in TCRdb, only in-frame clones are kept and a portion is missing. The sample contains about 120,000 clones, 81% of which appear only once. CDR1 and CDR2 (germline): MNHEY, SVGEGT. This CDR3 region has 17 residues. After removal of 2 bases from V and 3 bases from J, the junction contained 9 bases not matched to a gene. Specimen: peripheral blood. The TCR sequence derives from a human donor in a cohort sampled during active COVID-19. This chain uses TRBV6-2 or TRBV6-3 with TRBJ1-4, with TRBD1 matching over 7 bases. The CDR3 coding sequence is TGTGCCAGCAGTTACCGCCCGACAGGGACGGCTAATGAAAAACTGTTTTTT. It yields the protein CASSYRPTGTANEKLFF.